This T cell receptor beta chain appears in the sequencing data of a study of CD8 T cells in Susac syndrome. TCR beta was sequenced from blood CD8+ and CD4+ T cells. This clonotype is a singleton in its sample. Random hexamers primed reverse transcription of about 0.5 to 1 ug RNA. The method of amplification for TCR beta CDR3 was immunoSEQ multiplex PCR, covering 54 Vbeta and 13 Jbeta. TCRdb analysed the immunoSEQ multiplex PCR reads with MiXCR anew, one entry per CDR3 protein. The top ten hold roughly 0.088% of the sample, which has about 200,000 distinct CDR3 sequences, 90% to 95% seen once. Germline CDR1 is SQVTM and CDR2 is ANQGSEA. The V gene end was trimmed by 4 bases and the J gene end by 8 bases; junction bases not matched to a gene: 8. The CDR3 loop spans 14 amino acids.

The chain has TRBV29-1 and TRBJ2-1; 10 bases fit TRBD2. This clonotype originated in a human donor with multiple sclerosis. Sequences were obtained from CD4+ T cells from PBMCs. The CDR3 nucleotides read TGCAGCGTTGGGACTAGCGGAGGGAGCGATGAGCAGTTCTTC. It codes for CSVGTSGGSDEQFF.